Here is one T cell receptor (beta chain) with its context. Its target antigen remains unknown. No qualities accompany the bases; no much larger clone lies one base away. The sample belongs to a study of cytomegalovirus exposure and HLA in healthy donors (dated by TCRdb to about 2017). Regarding the complete study: An earlier analysis of fewer than 750 of the donors reported 250 to 300 Gb of sequence data and 95 million to 140 million unique TCR beta sequences obtained from around 170 million T cells. To decide whether each TCR beta V gene segment behaved as functional or pseudogenic, an earlier analysis of 587 of the donors relied on high-throughput TCR beta sequencing. About 280 gigabases of sequencing data and approximately 85 million unique TCR sequences were included in an early release covering several hundred HLA-typed donors. Among the roughly 390 genotyped donors, around 79% belonged to the genetic ancestry cluster associated with self-reported Caucasian donors. The aim of the study was to test whether cataloging public T cell receptors could identify signatures of past pathogen exposure. A separate validation cohort of about 110 different subjects was used in addition to the 666-subject first cohort. Class I and class II HLA loci were covered by the typing at four-digit resolution. A later genetic analysis took genome-wide SNP genotypes for 398 of the 666 donors and used that subset as a discovery cohort. High-throughput TCR immunosequencing, statistical association of individual TCRs with disease status, and machine learning were combined to predict cytomegalovirus infection status. On average, roughly 240,000 unique TCR beta nucleotide sequences were sequenced per donor among a few hundred genotyped donors of the cohort, with roughly 19% of those sequences being non-productive. Typing coverage varied by locus: about 620-640 donors for A, B, C, DRB1 and DQB1; approximately 500 for DQA1; about 590 for DPA1; approximately 450 for DPB1. The study used immunosequencing to profile the T cell repertoires of some 600 subjects and linked those repertoires to cytomegalovirus serostatus. Every repertoire in the discovery cohort had been generated on one and the same sequencing platform. In the later analysis, no new phenotypic data were used to find candidate immune exposures; instead, reliance was placed on TCR beta sequences and their occurrence across donors. Donor age, sex, ethnicity and CMV serostatus were compiled alongside the repertoire data. A later analysis re-examined previously published TCR beta repertoires from about 670 donors and added high-resolution HLA genotyping to investigate patterns of TCR occurrence. Because of strong linkage in the cohort, four to six DR-DQ haplotypes were treated as single units for association and clustering.

The protocol used for the library was the immunoSEQ multiplex PCR assay. The multiplex PCR relied on a mix of 60 forward primers for TCR Vbeta segments and 13 reverse primers for TCR Jbeta segments. Amplification of the CDR3 region of rearranged TCR beta genes was performed with a multiplex PCR assay on genomic DNA. The amplified TCR beta libraries were sequenced on the Illumina HiSeq System as 87-base-pair reads. Per the source publication's procedure: A later analysis counted approximately 84 million unique TCR beta chains across the 650 to 700 repertoires, and some 11 million of these chains were shared by at least two donors. A nearest-neighbor algorithm error-corrected the raw reads and collapsed the reads into unique sequences, merging closely related sequences to remove PCR and sequencing errors. Alignment of CDR3 sequences to IMGT reference sequences was used to assign V, D and J gene segments. For a sequence to be retained, at least a six-nucleotide match to both a V gene segment and a J gene segment was required. Rearrangements were classified as productive when the CDR3 lacked stop codons and remained in frame with V and J, and all other rearrangements were classified as non-productive. Following IMGT convention, CDR3 was defined as the stretch from the second conserved V-encoded cysteine up to the conserved J-encoded phenylalanine. Sequences without an unambiguous match to a single V gene segment were excluded from the earlier analysis of 587 of the donors. In an earlier analysis of some 590 of the donors, a V segment was called functional when productive rearrangements were above 56.7%, and segregating when the standard deviation between donors exceeded 5%. A statistical classification framework was built for diagnosing cytomegalovirus status from the catalog of TCR beta chain sequences. In a later analysis, V and J genes were assigned by comparing TCR nucleotide sequences against IMGT/GENE-DB human TR gene sequences. A later analysis assigned CDR3 sequences and most-parsimonious VDJ recombination scenarios with the TCRdist pipeline. In a later analysis, each TCR beta chain was defined by its CDR3 amino acid sequence together with its V-gene family, and reads without a unique V-gene family were excluded. As a way to deal with suspected cross-contamination and a sequencing artifact, a later analysis dropped under 600 nucleotide sequences that were highly shared and had low generation probability. In a later analysis, a clonal expansion index for each public chain was calculated from normalized within-repertoire ranks of inferred template counts. In a later analysis, generation probabilities were computed using a VDJ recombination model fitted to out-of-frame rearrangements, and the results were checked against IGoR. A later analysis scored TCR-TCR, TCR-HLA and TCR-CMV co-occurrence with hypergeometric tests, applying a repertoire-size bias correction to TCR pairs. False discovery rates were estimated in a later analysis by permuting HLA or CMV assignments 20 times. In a later analysis, co-occurring TCRs were grouped with DBSCAN, and TCRdist sequence similarity was added when clustering was performed within HLA-allele-positive subsets. For co-occurrence clustering, repertoires with fewer than 30,000 or more than 120,000 public chains were excluded, along with five or six repertoires with anomalous nucleotide sharing. TCRdb stores this immuneACCESS table with in-frame sequences only. Part of the clones is absent; in the studies checked, under half of the shortfall reflects unresolved V genes, and no reason is known for the rest. V, J and clone size derive from that table, while D and trimming were established from the DNA sequence. The sample contains some 130,000 clones, 83% of them found a single time. The biggest ten clones account for around 1.2% of the sample.

The CDR3 runs 15 residues from the cysteine to the phenylalanine. Only CDR3 DNA is held: 45 bases, read in frame from base 1. CDR1 MNHEY and CDR2 SMNVEV are derived from the germline V gene (reference sequence). V was cut back by 2 bases and J by 2 bases, leaving a gap of 11 bases between them. The cohort comprised hundreds of healthy bone marrow donors. Cohort members were all nominally healthy when sampled, although unrecorded immune exposures were likely present. The donor was CMV seronegative and belonged to the group of several hundred seronegative cohort members. A peripheral blood sample was provided by each donor, and peripheral blood mononuclear cells were used for TCR beta sequencing. The Qiagen DNeasy Blood Extraction Kit was used to extract genomic DNA from the blood cell samples. What the research found in general, with its limitations: At a false discovery rate of 0.05, a later analysis linked about 16,000 TCR beta sequences to specific HLA alleles. Seventeen rarely observed V segments, including chromosome 9 orphons, were excluded from the earlier analysis of just under 600 of the donors because counts were too low. For the cohort, immune exposure information was limited to CMV serostatus. Compared with the approximately 670-donor mean, donors in an Asian-associated ancestry cluster had fewer N-insertions in productive TCRs, according to a later genetic analysis. The sequencing pipeline was judged likely to have produced a cluster of highly shared sequence variants as a technical artifact. Because some donors lacked HLA typing at each locus, the association tests relied only on the typed subset. Broadly in line with IMGT annotations, most TCR beta V segments showed up in productive rearrangements about 87% or about 30% of the time in an earlier analysis of 587 of the donors. A further reported finding was that TCR beta sequences accurately predicted the HLA-A and HLA-B alleles for most subjects in the first cohort. When HLA alleles, especially DR and DQ, strongly co-occurred, TCR associations were difficult to assign to individual alleles. Several of the top co-occurrence clusters appeared to be linked to parvovirus B19, influenza, CMV and Epstein-Barr virus, according to a later analysis. While some public TCRs were present in many individuals, most TCR sequences turned up only very rarely across donors. A later analysis found that TCR association rates varied across HLA loci, with DRB1 alleles showing the most associated TCRs and HLA-C alleles the fewest. An association between a missense DCLRE1C variant and V-gene and J-gene trimming of TCR beta chains was found in a later genetic analysis and replicated in an independent cohort. Most CMV-associated TCR beta chains appeared to be HLA-restricted in a later analysis, and the HLA associations seemed to be driven largely by CMV exposure. The study gave a list of 150 to 200 TCR beta chains associated with cytomegalovirus. The authors suggested that the approach could potentially be generalized to other disease states and immunological phenotypes. Presence/absence analyses assumed roughly uniform sequencing depth across donors, an assumption that may not hold. Linkage disequilibrium might explain the correlated functional status among segregating V segments, but an unknown experimental factor could not be ruled out. Some IMGT-functional V segments, including TRBV6-2 and TRBV6-3, could not be told apart with the 87-base-pair reads, so those segments were excluded. Cytomegalovirus status was reported to be diagnosed by the classifier with high specificity and sensitivity in both the original and validation cohorts. Only TCR beta chains were sequenced in this cohort, and the absence of alpha or paired-chain data limited detectable features. Compared with equally common non-associated chains, HLA-associated TCR beta chains in a later analysis were more clonally expanded and had lower generation probabilities. In vitro tests confirmed that three of the cytomegalovirus-associated TCR beta chains recognize cytomegalovirus antigens.

This TCR came from a girl aged 2 to 9 in good health and CMV-seronegative. Recombination joined TRBV27 with TRBJ2-3, with TRBD1 perhaps the D gene, on 6 matching bases. Material for sequencing was PBMCs. The bases read TGTGCCAGCAGTTTAATCCAGGGGCTCACAGATACGCAGTATTTT. Its amino acids are CASSLIQGLTDTQYF.